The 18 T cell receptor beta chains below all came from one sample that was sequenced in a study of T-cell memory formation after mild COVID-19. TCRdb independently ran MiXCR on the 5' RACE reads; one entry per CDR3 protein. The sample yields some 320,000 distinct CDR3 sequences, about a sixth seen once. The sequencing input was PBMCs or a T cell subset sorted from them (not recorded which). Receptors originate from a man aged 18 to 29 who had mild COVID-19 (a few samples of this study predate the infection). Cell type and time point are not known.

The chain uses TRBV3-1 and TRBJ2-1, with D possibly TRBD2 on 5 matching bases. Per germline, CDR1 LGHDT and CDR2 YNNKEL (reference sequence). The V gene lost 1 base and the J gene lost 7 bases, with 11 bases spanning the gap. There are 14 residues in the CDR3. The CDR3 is CASSQVLPGNEQFF. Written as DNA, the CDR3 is TGTGCCAGCAGCCAAGTATTACCGGGGAATGAGCAGTTCTTC.

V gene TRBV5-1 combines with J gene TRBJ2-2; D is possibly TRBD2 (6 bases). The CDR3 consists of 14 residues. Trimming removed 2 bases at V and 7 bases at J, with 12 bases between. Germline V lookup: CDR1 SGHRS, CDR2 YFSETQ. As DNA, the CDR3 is TGCGCCAGCAGCTTTGTGGGCGGGGACGGGGAGCTGTTTTTT. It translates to CASSFVGGDGELFF.

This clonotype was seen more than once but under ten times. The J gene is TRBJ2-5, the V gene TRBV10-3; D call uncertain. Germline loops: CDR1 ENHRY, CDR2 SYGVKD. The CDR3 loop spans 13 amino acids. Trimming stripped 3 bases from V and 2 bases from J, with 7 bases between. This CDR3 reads CAISDKTQETQYF. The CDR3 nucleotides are TGTGCCATCAGTGATAAGACACAAGAGACCCAGTACTTC.

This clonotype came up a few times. The CDR3 reads CASSLGGRGEKLFF. As DNA, the CDR3 is TGTGCCAGCAGCTTAGGGGGGCGCGGTGAAAAACTGTTTTTT. This chain joins TRBV7-2 and TRBJ1-4; possibly TRBD1 for D (6 bases). Per the germline V gene, CDR1 is SGHTA and CDR2 is FQGNSA. This CDR3 has 14 residues. V shed 1 base and J shed 7 bases, with 10 bases lying between them.

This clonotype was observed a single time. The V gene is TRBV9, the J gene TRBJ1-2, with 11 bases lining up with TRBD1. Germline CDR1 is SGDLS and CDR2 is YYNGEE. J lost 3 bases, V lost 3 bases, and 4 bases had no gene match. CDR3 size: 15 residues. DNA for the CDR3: TGTGCCAGCAGCGGATGGGACAGGGGGTACTATGGCTACACCTTC. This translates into CASSGWDRGYYGYTF.

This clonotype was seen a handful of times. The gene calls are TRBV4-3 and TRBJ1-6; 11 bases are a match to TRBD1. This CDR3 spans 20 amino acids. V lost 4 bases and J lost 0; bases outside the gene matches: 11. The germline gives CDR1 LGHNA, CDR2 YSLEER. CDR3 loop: CASSPRWTGGVGSYNSPLHF. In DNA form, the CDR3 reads TGCGCCAGCAGCCCCAGATGGACAGGGGGCGTCGGCTCCTATAATTCACCCCTCCACTTT.

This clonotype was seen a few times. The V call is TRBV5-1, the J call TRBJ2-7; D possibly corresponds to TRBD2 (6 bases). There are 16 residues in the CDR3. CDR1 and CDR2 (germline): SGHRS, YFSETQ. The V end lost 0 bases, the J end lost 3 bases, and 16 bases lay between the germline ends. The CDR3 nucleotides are TGCGCCAGCAGCTTGGTAGGAGCGGGCTTCGTCTACGAGCAGTACTTC. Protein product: CASSLVGAGFVYEQYF. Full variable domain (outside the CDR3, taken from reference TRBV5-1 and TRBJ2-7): KAGVTQTPRYLIKTRGQQVTLSCSPISGHRSVSWYQQTPGQGLQFLFEYFSETQRNKGNFPGRFSGRQFSNSRSEMNVSTLELGDSALYLCASSLVGAGFVYEQYFGPGTRLTVT.

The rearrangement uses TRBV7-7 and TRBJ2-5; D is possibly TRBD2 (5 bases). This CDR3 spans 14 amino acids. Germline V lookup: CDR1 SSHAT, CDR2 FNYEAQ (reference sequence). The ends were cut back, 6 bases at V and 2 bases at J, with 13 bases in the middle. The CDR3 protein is CASRGGGPQETQYF. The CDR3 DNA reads TGTGCCAGCAGGGGTGGAGGTCCGCAAGAGACCCAGTACTTC. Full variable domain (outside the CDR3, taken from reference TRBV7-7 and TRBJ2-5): GAGVSQSPRYKVTKRGQDVTLRCDPISSHATLYWYQQALGQGPEFLTYFNYEAQPDKSGLPSDRFSAERPEGSISTLTIQRTEQRDSAMYRCASRGGGPQETQYFGPGTRLLVL.

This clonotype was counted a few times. CDR3 in DNA: TGTGCCAGCTCACCACCGGGACTAGCGGAGACCCAGTACTTC. As protein: CASSPPGLAETQYF. The chain couples TRBV18 to TRBJ2-5, with 10 nucleotides matching TRBD2. Germline CDR1 and CDR2: KGHSH and LQKENI. Trimming removed 0 bases from V and 5 bases from J; junction bases left unmatched: 0. CDR3 length: 14 amino acids.

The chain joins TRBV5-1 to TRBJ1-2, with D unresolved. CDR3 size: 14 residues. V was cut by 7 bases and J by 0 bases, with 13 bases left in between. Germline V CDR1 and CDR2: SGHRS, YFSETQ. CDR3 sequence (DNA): TGCGCCAGCGGGAAAGGAGACCCTAACTATGGCTACACCTTC. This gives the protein CASGKGDPNYGYTF.

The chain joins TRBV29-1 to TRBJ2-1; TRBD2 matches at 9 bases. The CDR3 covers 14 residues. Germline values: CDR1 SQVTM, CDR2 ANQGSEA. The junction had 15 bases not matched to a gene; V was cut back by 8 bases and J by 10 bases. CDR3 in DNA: TGCAGCTCCTTAGCGGGGGCCCGGGAGGAAGAGCAGTTCTTC. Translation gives CSSLAGAREEEQFF.

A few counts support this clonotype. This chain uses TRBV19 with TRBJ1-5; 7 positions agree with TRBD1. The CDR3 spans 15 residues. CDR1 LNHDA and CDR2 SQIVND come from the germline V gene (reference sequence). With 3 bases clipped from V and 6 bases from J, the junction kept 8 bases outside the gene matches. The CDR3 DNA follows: TGTGCCAGTAGTATTCGGCCAGGGGGAGGTCAGCCCCAGCATTTT. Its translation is CASSIRPGGGQPQHF.

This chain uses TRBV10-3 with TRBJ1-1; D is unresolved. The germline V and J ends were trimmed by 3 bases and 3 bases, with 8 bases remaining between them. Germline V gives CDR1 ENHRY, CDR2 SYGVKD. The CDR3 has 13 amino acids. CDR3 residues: CAISDDVDTEAFF. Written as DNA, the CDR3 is TGTGCCATCAGTGATGATGTAGACACTGAAGCTTTCTTT.

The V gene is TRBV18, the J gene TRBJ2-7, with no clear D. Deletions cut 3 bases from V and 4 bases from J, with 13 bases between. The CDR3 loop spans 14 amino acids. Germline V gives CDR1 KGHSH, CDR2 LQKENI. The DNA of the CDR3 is TGTGCCAGCTCACCGGGATGGGGTCTATACGAGCAGTACGTC. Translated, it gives CASSPGWGLYEQYV.

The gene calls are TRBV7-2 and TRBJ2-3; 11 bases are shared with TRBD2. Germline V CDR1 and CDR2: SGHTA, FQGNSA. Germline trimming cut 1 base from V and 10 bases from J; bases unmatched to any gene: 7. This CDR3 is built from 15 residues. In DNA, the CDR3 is TGTGCCAGCAGCTTAGGCCCGGGACTAGCGGAGCCGCAGTATTTT. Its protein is CASSLGPGLAEPQYF.

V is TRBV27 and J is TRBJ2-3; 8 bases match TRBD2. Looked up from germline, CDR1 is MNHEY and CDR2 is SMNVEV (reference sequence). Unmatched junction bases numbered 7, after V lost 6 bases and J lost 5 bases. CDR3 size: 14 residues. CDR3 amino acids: CASRYRGGLDTQYF. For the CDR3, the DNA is TGTGCCAGCAGATACCGGGGGGGCCTAGATACGCAGTATTTT.

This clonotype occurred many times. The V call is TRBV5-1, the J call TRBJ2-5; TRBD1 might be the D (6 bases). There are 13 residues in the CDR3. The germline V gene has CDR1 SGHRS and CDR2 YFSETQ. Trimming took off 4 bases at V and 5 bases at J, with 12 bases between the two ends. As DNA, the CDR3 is TGCGCCAGCAGCGCCACAGGGCCGGAGACCCAGTACTTC. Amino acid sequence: CASSATGPETQYF.

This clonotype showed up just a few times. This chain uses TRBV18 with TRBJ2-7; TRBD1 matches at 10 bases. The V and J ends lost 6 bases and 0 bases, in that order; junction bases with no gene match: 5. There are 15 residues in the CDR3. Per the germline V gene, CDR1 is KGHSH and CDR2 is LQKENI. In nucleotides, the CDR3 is TGTGCCAGCTCCCCGGGACAGGGGAACTCCTACGAGCAGTACTTC. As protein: CASSPGQGNSYEQYF. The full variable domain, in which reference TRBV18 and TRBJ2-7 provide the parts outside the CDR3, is NAGVMQNPRHLVRRRGQEARLRCSPMKGHSHVYWYRQLPEEGLKFMVYLQKENIIDESGMPKERFSAEFPKEGPSILRIQQVVRGDSAAYFCASSPGQGNSYEQYFGPGTRLTVT.